These 12 T cell receptor beta chains were all obtained from the same sample, sequenced in a study of cytomegalovirus exposure and HLA in healthy donors. 60 Vbeta and 13 Jbeta primers were used in PCR. The repertoire was sequenced with immunoSEQ multiplex PCR; TCRdb's copy has only in-frame clones and lacks some. The sample data list more than 100,000 clones. Sequenced: PBMCs. Source of these receptors: a woman between 35 and 50 years old in good health and CMV-seronegative.

This chain links TRBV11-3 with TRBJ1-1; possibly TRBD1 for D (6 bases). The length of the CDR3 is 14 residues. V lost 2 bases to trimming and J lost 1 base, with 8 bases between them. Per the germline V gene, CDR1 is SGHNT and CDR2 is YENEEA. CDR3 in amino acids: CASSLRGGNTEAFF. CDR3 nucleotides: TGTGCCAGCAGCTTAAGAGGGGGGAACACTGAAGCTTTCTTT. The full variable domain, rest sourced from reference TRBV11-3 and TRBJ1-1, is EAGVVQSPRYKIIEKKQPVAFWCNPISGHNTLYWYLQNLGQGPELLIRYENEEAVDDSQLPKDRFSAERLKGVDSTLKIQPAELGDSAVYLCASSLRGGNTEAFFGQGTRLTVV.

V usage is TRBV7-3 and J usage is TRBJ2-2; TRBD2 matches at 8 bases. The CDR3 is made up of 15 amino acids. Germline V gene lookup returns CDR1 SGHTA and CDR2 FQGTGA. V trimming: 7 bases; J trimming: 6 bases; junction bases outside the gene matches: 10. This chain's CDR3 is CASTNLRGGSGELFF. The CDR3 DNA sequence: TGTGCCAGCACCAACCTTCGGGGGGGGTCCGGGGAGCTGTTTTTT. The entire variable domain, with the rest obtained from reference TRBV7-3 and TRBJ2-2, is as follows: GAGVSQTPSNKVTEKGKYVELRCDPISGHTALYWYRQSLGQGPEFLIYFQGTGAADDSGLPNDRFFAVRPEGSVSTLKIQRTERGDSAVYLCASTNLRGGSGELFFGEGSRLTVL.

The gene calls are TRBV5-1 and TRBJ1-6, with 7 bases that match TRBD1. J lost 14 bases, V lost 4 bases, and 9 bases had no gene match. The CDR3 is 13 amino acids. Per germline, CDR1 SGHRS and CDR2 YFSETQ. The CDR3 bases are TGCGCCAGCAGCCCCCCGTACCAGGGGGCCCTCCACTTT. The encoded protein is CASSPPYQGALHF.

V and J are TRBV2 and TRBJ1-6; D call uncertain. The CDR3 contains 14 residues. Germline CDR1 SNHLY, CDR2 FYNNEI. V lost 7 bases to trimming and J lost 10 bases, with 17 bases between them. Written as DNA, the CDR3 is TGTGCCAGCAAACCCGGGTCTGACTCATCACCCCTCCACTTT. This encodes CASKPGSDSSPLHF. Together with reference TRBV2 and TRBJ1-6, the CDR3 gives the full variable domain: EPEVTQTPSHQVTQMGQEVILRCVPISNHLYFYWYRQILGQKVEFLVSFYNNEISEKSEIFDDQFSVERPDGSNFTLKIRSTKLEDSAMYFCASKPGSDSSPLHFGNGTRLTVT.

The chain links TRBV19 to TRBJ2-3; 8 positions agree with TRBD1. The V gene's germline CDR1 is LNHDA and CDR2 SQIVND (reference sequence). The V segment lost 1 base and the J segment 1 base; nucleotides outside the gene matches: 4. This CDR3 has 16 residues. CDR3 in amino acids: CASSIGQGKGTDTQYF. DNA of the CDR3: TGTGCCAGTAGTATAGGACAGGGGAAGGGCACAGATACGCAGTATTTT.

This chain links TRBV28 with TRBJ2-2; TRBD2 might be the D (5 bases). V lost 7 bases and J 4 bases, leaving 13 bases between the germline ends. Germline CDR1 is MDHEN and CDR2 is SYDVKM. CDR3 length equals 14 residues. CDR3 loop: CASISGSGTGELFF. CDR3 sequence (DNA): TGTGCCAGCATTTCGGGATCGGGCACCGGGGAGCTGTTTTTT. The variable domain in full, completed from reference TRBV28 and TRBJ2-2, reads DVKVTQSSRYLVKRTGEKVFLECVQDMDHENMFWYRQDPGLGLRLIYFSYDVKMKEKGDIPEGYSVSREKKERFSLILESASTNQTSMYLCASISGSGTGELFFGEGSRLTVL.

The V and J genes are TRBV6-5 and TRBJ1-2; D remains unclear. CDR1 MNHEY and CDR2 SVGAGI come from the germline V gene. V shed 5 bases and J shed 6 bases, with 19 bases lying between them. This CDR3 is built from 15 residues. DNA of the CDR3: TGTGCCAGCAGTCGAAGAACCCCGGGTTCGAATGGCTACACCTTC. This gives the protein CASSRRTPGSNGYTF.

The rearrangement uses TRBV25-1 and TRBJ1-5; D is possibly TRBD1 (6 bases). Trimming removed 1 base from V and 9 bases from J, with 13 bases in between. The germline CDR1 and CDR2 sequences are MGHDK and SYGVNS. This CDR3 comprises 14 residues. The CDR3 here is CASSEWSGAGPQHF. Here the CDR3 DNA reads TGTGCCAGCAGTGAATGGTCAGGGGCCGGGCCCCAGCATTTT.

The chain carries TRBV9 and TRBJ2-5; 7 bases match TRBD2. The junction had 6 bases not matched to a gene; V was cut back by 4 bases and J by 3 bases. The CDR3 runs to 14 residues. Per the germline V gene, CDR1 is SGDLS and CDR2 is YYNGEE. In DNA form, the CDR3 reads TGTGCCAGCAGCCCGATGGGAGGGAAAGAGACCCAGTACTTC. This encodes CASSPMGGKETQYF.

CDR3 nucleotides: TGTGCCAGGGATAGGGGGTTCAATCAGCCCCAGCATTTT. Translated, it gives CARDRGFNQPQHF. The rearrangement uses TRBV6-4 and TRBJ1-5; possibly TRBD1 for D (6 bases). This CDR3 contains 13 residues. The V end was cut by 9 bases, the J end by 3 bases, with 12 bases between. Germline CDR1 and CDR2: MRHNA and SNTAGT.

The chain combines TRBV5-1 with TRBJ2-1, with D possibly matching TRBD1 (6 bases). V dropped 3 bases and J dropped 1 base, with 11 bases sitting between them. This CDR3 is built from 15 residues. Germline V gene lookup returns CDR1 SGHRS and CDR2 YFSETQ. CDR3 in DNA: TGCGCCAGCAGCTCGCAGGGGTATTCCTACAATGAGCAGTTCTTC. Translated, it gives CASSSQGYSYNEQFF.

The chain has TRBV7-2 and TRBJ2-3; D is perhaps TRBD2 (6 bases). Trimming cost V 4 bases and J 5 bases, with 10 bases left between them. This CDR3 region has 13 residues. The germline V gene has CDR1 SGHTA and CDR2 FQGNSA. The CDR3 DNA sequence: TGTGCCAGCAGCTGGAGGGGCCAAGATACGCAGTATTTT. Its protein product is CASSWRGQDTQYF.